This is a list of T cell receptor beta chains from one sample in a study of blood T cell repertoires in COVID-19. Generated by immunoSEQ multiplex PCR, the TCRdb table keeps only in-frame clones and is missing some. The sample records approximately 90,000 clones, over 65% being singletons. Sequenced sample: peripheral blood. These receptors came from a human donor in a cohort sampled during active COVID-19. CDR3s include the opening cysteine and the closing phenylalanine or tryptophan. Each record gives: CDR3 length, V gene, J gene, CDR3 protein.

length: 14
V: TRBV24-1
J: TRBJ2-7
CDR3: CATSEGDSINEQYF

length: 13
V: TRBV25-1
J: TRBJ2-3
CDR3: CASSIRAADTQYF

length: 15
V: TRBV19
J: TRBJ2-1
CDR3: CASSSPGQGGDEQFF

length: 14
V: TRBV6-4
J: TRBJ2-7
CDR3: CAITRLGQPYEQYF

length: 14
V: TRBV28
J: TRBJ2-7
CDR3: CASMGLHPPYEQYF

length: 14
V: TRBV19
J: TRBJ2-7
CDR3: CASSLGHFSYEQYF

length: 16
V: TRBV11-1
J: TRBJ2-2
CDR3: CASRPPGGGSAGELFF

length: 15
V: TRBV9
J: TRBJ2-1
CDR3: CASSAAGMSYNEQFF

length: 13
V: TRBV10-3
J: TRBJ2-7
CDR3: CAISGIDRGEQYF

length: 14
V: TRBV6-2/TRBV6-3
J: TRBJ2-5
CDR3: CASSYKGPVGDQYF

length: 15
V: TRBV3-1/TRBV3-2
J: TRBJ2-6
CDR3: CASSLRGIGANVLTF

length: 12
V: TRBV6-1
J: TRBJ2-7
CDR3: CASSDPGYEQYF

length: 15
V: TRBV28
J: TRBJ1-4
CDR3: CASSFGGATNEKLFF

length: 15
V: TRBV5-1
J: TRBJ2-5
CDR3: CASSLGQGAGKTQYF